The clone carrying this TCR beta chain was found a few times. Its antigen remains unidentified. The sample is drawn from a study of cytomegalovirus exposure and HLA in healthy donors. Across the whole study: Earlier, 150 million to 200 million T cells were analyzed, and 90 million to 140 million unique TCR beta sequences were found among them. Overall study results and limits: Sequencing had likely introduced a cluster of highly shared sequence variants as an artifact. TCR beta chains numbering under 200 were designated cytomegalovirus-associated.

The V and J ends lost 8 bases and 4 bases respectively, with 18 bases between them. Germline CDR1 LNHNV, CDR2 YYDKDF (reference sequence). CDR3 length: 15 amino acids. Amplification used 60 Vbeta primers and 13 Jbeta primers. Data came from immunoSEQ multiplex PCR; TCRdb stores just in-frame clones and leaves some out. The table has 93,000 or so clones, approximately 64% seen once. Everyone who donated was a healthy bone marrow donor. This sequence was found in a woman aged 45-65 years in good health and CMV-seronegative. Sequences were obtained from PBMCs. The V and J genes are TRBV15 and TRBJ2-1, with TRBD2 as a possible D gene (6 bases). DNA for the CDR3: TGTGCCACCTCGATTTTAGCGGAACGGTACAATGAGCAGTTCTTC. It specifies CATSILAERYNEQFF.